Below are 2 T cell receptor beta chains sequenced from a single sample in a study of cytomegalovirus exposure and HLA in healthy donors. Vbeta (60) and Jbeta (13) primers were used in the PCR. The table came from immunoSEQ multiplex PCR; TCRdb's copy has only in-frame clones and leaves some out. The repertoire holds roughly 180,000 clones, approximately 84% seen once, with less than 1.5% in the top ten. The specimen was PBMCs. These receptors came from a girl aged 10 to 17 in good health and CMV-seropositive.

The gene calls are TRBV5-1 and TRBJ1-4, with TRBD1 as a possible D gene (6 bases). Trimming left V 3 bases short and J 3 bases short, with 9 bases between. CDR1 and CDR2 from the germline V gene are SGHRS and YFSETQ. The CDR3 length is 14 residues. CDR3 in amino acids: CASSSGTPNEKLFF. The CDR3, as DNA: TGCGCCAGCAGCTCCGGGACACCTAATGAAAAACTGTTTTTT. Full variable domain (missing parts from reference TRBV5-1 and TRBJ1-4): KAGVTQTPRYLIKTRGQQVTLSCSPISGHRSVSWYQQTPGQGLQFLFEYFSETQRNKGNFPGRFSGRQFSNSRSEMNVSTLELGDSALYLCASSSGTPNEKLFFGSGTQLSVL.

The chain uses TRBV5-1 and TRBJ2-3, with 12 positions matching TRBD1. V dropped 0 bases and J dropped 2; count of bases not matched to a gene: 4. Germline values: CDR1 SGHRS, CDR2 YFSETQ. CDR3 length equals 17 residues. The CDR3 DNA reads TGCGCCAGCAGCTTGGTGCCGGGACAGGGGGCCACAGATACGCAGTATTTT. Translation: CASSLVPGQGATDTQYF.